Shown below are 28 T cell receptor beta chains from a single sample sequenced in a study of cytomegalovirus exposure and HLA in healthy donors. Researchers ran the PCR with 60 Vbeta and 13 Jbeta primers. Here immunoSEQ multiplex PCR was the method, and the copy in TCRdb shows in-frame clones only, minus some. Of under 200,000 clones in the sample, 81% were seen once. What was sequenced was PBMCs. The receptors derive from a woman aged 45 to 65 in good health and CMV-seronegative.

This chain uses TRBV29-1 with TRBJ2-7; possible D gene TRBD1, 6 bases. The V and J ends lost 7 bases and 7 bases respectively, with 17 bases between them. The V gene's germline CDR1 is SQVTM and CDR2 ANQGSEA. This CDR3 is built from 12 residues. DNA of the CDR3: TGCAGCGGAAAACAGGGTCGGGGAGAGCAGTACTTC. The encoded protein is CSGKQGRGEQYF.

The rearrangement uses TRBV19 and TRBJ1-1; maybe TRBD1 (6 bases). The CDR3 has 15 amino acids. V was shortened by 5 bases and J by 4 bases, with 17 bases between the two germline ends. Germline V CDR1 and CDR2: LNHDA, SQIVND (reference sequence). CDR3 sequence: CASSSSQGSATEAFF. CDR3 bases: TGTGCCAGTAGTTCTTCACAGGGTTCGGCCACTGAAGCTTTCTTT.

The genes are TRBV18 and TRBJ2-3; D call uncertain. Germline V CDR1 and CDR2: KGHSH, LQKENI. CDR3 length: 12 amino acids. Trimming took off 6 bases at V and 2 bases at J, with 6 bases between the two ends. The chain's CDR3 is CASSETTDTQYF. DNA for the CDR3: TGTGCCAGCTCGGAGACCACAGATACGCAGTATTTT.

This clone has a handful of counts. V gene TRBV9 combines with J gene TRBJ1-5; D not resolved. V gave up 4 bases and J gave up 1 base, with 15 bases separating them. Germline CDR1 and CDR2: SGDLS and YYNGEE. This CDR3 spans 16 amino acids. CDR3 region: CASSPGEGRSNQPQHF. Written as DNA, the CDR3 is TGTGCCAGCAGCCCCGGTGAGGGCAGGAGCAATCAGCCCCAGCATTTT.

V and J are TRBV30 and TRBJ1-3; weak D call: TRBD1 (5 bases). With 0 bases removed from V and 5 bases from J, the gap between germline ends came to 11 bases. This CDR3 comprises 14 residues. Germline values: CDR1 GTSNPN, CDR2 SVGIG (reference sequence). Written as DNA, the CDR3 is TGTGCCTGGAGTGTACAAGGGGCCCGAAACACCATATATTTT. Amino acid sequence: CAWSVQGARNTIYF.

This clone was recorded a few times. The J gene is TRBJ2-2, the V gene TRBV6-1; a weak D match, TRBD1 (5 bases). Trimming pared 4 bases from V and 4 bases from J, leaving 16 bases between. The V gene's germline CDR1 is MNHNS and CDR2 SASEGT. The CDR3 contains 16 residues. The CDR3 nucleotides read TGTGCCAGCAGTGGTAGACAGATTTCTGGCACCGGGGAGCTGTTTTTT. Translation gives CASSGRQISGTGELFF.

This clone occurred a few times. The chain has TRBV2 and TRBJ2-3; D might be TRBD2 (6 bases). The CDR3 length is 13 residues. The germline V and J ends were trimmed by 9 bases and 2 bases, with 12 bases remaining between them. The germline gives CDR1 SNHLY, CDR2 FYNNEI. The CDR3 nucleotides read TGTGCCAGAAGGACTACCTCCACAGATACGCAGTATTTT. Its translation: CARRTTSTDTQYF.

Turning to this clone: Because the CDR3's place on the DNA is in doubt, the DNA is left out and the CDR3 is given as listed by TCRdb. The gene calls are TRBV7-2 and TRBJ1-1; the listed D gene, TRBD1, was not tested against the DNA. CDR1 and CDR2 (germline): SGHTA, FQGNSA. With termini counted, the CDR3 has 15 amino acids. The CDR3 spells CASSFRARVNTEAFF.

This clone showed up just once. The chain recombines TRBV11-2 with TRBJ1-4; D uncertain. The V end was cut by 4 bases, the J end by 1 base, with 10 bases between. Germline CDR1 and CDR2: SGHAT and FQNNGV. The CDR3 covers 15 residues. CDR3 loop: CASSSARGTNEKLFF. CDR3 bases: TGTGCCAGCAGCTCCGCGCGGGGAACTAATGAAAAACTGTTTTTT.

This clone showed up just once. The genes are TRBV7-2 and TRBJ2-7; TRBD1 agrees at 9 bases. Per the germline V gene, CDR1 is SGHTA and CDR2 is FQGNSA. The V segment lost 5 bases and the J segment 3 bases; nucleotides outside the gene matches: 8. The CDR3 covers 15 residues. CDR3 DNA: TGTGCCAGCAGCATAGGACAGGGGACAATCTACGAGCAGTACTTC. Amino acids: CASSIGQGTIYEQYF. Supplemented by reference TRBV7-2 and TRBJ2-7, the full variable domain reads GAGVSQSPSNKVTEKGKDVELRCDPISGHTALYWYRQSLGQGLEFLIYFQGNSAPDKSGLPSDRFSAERTGGSVSTLTIQRTQQEDSAVYLCASSIGQGTIYEQYFGPGTRLTVT.

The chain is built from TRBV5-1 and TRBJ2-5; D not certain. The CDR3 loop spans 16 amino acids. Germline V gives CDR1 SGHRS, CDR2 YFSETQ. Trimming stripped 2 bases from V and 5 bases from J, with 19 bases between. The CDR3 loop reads CASSLTKANVVETQYF. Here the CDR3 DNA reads TGCGCCAGCAGCTTAACTAAGGCCAATGTCGTGGAGACCCAGTACTTC. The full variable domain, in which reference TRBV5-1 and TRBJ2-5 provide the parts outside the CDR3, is KAGVTQTPRYLIKTRGQQVTLSCSPISGHRSVSWYQQTPGQGLQFLFEYFSETQRNKGNFPGRFSGRQFSNSRSEMNVSTLELGDSALYLCASSLTKANVVETQYFGPGTRLLVL.

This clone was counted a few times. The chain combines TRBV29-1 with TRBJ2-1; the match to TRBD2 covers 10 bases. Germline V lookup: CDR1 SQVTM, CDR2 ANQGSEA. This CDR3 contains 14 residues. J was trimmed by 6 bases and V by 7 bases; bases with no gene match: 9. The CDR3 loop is CSGSNLAGVNEQFF. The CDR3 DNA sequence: TGCAGCGGGTCTAACCTAGCGGGAGTCAATGAGCAGTTCTTC.

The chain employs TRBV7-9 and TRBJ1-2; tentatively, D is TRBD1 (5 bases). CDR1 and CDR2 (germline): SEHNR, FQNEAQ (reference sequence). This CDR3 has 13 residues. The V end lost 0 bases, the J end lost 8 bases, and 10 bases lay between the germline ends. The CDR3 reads CASSLAGAEGYTF. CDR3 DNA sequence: TGTGCCAGCAGCTTAGCAGGGGCGGAGGGCTACACCTTC.

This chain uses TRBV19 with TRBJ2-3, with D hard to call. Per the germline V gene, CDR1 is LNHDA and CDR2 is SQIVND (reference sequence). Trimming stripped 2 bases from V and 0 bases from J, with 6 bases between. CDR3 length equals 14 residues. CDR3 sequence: CASSIFSSTDTQYF. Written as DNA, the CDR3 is TGTGCCAGTAGTATATTCAGTAGCACAGATACGCAGTATTTT.

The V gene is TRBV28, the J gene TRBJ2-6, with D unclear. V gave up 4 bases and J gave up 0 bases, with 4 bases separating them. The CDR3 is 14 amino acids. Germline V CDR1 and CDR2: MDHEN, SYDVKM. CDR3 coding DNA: TGTGCCAGCAGTTCATCCTCTGGGGCCAACGTCCTGACTTTC. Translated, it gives CASSSSSGANVLTF. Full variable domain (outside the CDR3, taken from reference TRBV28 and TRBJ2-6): DVKVTQSSRYLVKRTGEKVFLECVQDMDHENMFWYRQDPGLGLRLIYFSYDVKMKEKGDIPEGYSVSREKKERFSLILESASTNQTSMYLCASSSSSGANVLTFGAGSRLTVL.

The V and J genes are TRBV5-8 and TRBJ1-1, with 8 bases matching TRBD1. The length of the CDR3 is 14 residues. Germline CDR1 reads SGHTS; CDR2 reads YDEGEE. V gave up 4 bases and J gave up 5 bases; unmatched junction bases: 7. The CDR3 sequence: CASSIPDRATEAFF. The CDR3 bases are TGTGCCAGCAGCATACCGGACAGGGCTACTGAAGCTTTCTTT. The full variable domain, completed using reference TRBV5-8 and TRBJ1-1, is EAGVTQSPTHLIKTRGQQATLRCSPISGHTSVYWYQQALGLGLQFLLWYDEGEERNRGNFPPRFSGRQFPNYSSELNVNALELEDSALYLCASSIPDRATEAFFGQGTRLTVV.

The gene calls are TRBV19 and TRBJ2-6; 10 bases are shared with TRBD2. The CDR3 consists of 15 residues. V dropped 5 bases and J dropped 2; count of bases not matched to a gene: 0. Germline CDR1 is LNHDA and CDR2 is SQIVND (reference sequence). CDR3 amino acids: CASSGTSAGANVLTF. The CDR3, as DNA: TGTGCCAGTAGTGGGACTAGCGCTGGGGCCAACGTCCTGACTTTC.

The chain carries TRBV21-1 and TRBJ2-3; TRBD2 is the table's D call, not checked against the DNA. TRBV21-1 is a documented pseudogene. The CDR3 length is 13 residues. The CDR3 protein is CASRARSTDTQYF. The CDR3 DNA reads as TGTGCCAGCAGAGCAAGATCCACAGATACGCAGTATTTT.

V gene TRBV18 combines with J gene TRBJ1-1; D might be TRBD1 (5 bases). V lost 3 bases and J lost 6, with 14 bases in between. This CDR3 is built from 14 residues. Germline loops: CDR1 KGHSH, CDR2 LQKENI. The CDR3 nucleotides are TGTGCCAGCTCACCGGCAGGGCCCGACGCTGAAGCTTTCTTT. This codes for CASSPAGPDAEAFF.

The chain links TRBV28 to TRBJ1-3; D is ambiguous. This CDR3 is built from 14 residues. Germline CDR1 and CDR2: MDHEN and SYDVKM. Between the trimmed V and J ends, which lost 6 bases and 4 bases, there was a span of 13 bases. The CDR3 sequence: CASRSMGTGNTIYF. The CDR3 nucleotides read TGTGCCAGCAGGAGTATGGGCACAGGAAACACCATATATTTT.

CDR3 nucleotide sequence: TGTGCCAGCAGCTTACGGGGGGGACACGGAGGGGAACTGTTTTTT. This sequence encodes CASSLRGGHGGELFF. The chain has TRBV7-8 and TRBJ1-4; D perhaps matches TRBD1 (6 bases). V lost 2 bases, J lost 12 bases, and 19 bases lay in between. Germline V gene sequence: CDR1 SGHVS, CDR2 FQNEAQ. The CDR3 length is 15 residues.

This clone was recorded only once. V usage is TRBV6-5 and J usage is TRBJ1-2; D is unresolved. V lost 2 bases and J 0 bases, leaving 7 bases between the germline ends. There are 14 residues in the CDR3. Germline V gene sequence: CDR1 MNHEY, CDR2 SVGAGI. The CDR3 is CASSYRRANYGYTF. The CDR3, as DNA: TGTGCCAGCAGTTACCGGAGAGCTAACTATGGCTACACCTTC.

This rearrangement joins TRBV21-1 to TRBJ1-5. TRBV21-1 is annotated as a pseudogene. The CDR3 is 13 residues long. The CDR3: CASSKVAVSEGHF. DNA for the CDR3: TGTGCCAGCAGCAAAGTGGCAGTCTCAGAGGGGCATTTT.

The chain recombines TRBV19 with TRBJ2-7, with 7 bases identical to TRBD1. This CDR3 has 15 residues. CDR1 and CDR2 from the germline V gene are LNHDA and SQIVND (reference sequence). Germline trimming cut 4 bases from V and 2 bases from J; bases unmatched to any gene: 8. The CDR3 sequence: CASSTPNRGPYEQYF. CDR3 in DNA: TGTGCCAGTAGTACCCCGAACAGGGGCCCCTACGAGCAGTACTTC.

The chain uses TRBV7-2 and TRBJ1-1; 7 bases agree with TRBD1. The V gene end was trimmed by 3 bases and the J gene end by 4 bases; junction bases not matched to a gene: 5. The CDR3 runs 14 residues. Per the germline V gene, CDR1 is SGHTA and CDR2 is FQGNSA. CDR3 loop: CASSLVKGATEAFF. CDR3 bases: TGTGCCAGCAGCTTGGTTAAGGGGGCCACTGAAGCTTTCTTT.

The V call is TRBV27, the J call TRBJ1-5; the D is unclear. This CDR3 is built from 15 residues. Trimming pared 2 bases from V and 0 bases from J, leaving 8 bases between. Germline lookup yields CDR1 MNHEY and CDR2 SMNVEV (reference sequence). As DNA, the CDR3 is TGTGCCAGCAGTTTAGCCGGGAATAGCAATCAGCCCCAGCATTTT. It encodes CASSLAGNSNQPQHF.

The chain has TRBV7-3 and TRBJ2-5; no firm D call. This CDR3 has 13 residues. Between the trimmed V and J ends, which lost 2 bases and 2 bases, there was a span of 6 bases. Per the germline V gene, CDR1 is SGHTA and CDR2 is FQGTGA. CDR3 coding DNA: TGTGCCAGCAGCTTAGGGCCACAAGAGACCCAGTACTTC. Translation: CASSLGPQETQYF.

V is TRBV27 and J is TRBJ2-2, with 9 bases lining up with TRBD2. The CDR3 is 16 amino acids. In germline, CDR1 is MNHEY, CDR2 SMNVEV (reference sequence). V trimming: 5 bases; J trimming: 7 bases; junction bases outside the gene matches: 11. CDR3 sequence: CASSTQGSGGFGELFF. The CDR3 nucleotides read TGTGCCAGCAGTACCCAGGGTAGCGGGGGTTTCGGGGAGCTGTTTTTT.